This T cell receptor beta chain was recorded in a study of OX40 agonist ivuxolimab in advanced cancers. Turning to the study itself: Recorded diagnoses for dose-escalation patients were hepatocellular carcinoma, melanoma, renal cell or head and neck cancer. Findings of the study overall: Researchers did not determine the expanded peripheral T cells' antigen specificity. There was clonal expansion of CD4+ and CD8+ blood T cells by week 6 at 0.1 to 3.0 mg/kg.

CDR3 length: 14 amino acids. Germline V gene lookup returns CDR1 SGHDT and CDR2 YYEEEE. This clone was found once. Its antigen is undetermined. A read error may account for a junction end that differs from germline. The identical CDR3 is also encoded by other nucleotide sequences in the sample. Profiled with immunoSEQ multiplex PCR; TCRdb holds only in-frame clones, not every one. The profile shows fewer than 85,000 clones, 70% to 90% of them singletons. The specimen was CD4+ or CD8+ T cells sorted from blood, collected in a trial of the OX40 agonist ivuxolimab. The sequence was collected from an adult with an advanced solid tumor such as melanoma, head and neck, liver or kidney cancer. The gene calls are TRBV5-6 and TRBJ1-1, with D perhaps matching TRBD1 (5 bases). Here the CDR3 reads CASSLHGGSTEAFF. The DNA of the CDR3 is TGTGCCAGTAGCTTGCATGGGGGATCCACTGAAGCTTTCTTT.